Listed below are T cell receptor beta chains from one sample, sequenced in a study of Ad26.COV2.S vaccination and SARS-CoV-2 variants. Measured with immunoSEQ multiplex PCR; TCRdb has only the in-frame clones, and not every one. The sample records around 300,000 clones, roughly 90% being singletons. Material: peripheral blood, obtained in a trial of Ad26.COV2.S vaccine versus placebo. The source is a person aged 18-65 years who received the Ad26.COV2.S COVID-19 vaccine or a placebo. The CDR3 runs from the conserved cysteine through the conserved F or W. The order of the fields is CDR3 DNA, CDR3 protein, clone size, J gene, V gene, D gene. The D gene is left open where the match is weak. Not all rows give a size; the values are once, few, many and, for expanded clones, a class.

CDR3nt: TGCGCCAGCAGCCACGGTATCCAGGGTTATCGGAACACTGAAGCTTTCTTT
CDR3aa: CASSHGIQGYRNTEAFF
abundance: -
j_gene: TRBJ1-1
v_gene: TRBV4-3
d_gene: -

CDR3nt: TGTGCCAGCAGCTTAGGGCAGGGGGCTCCTTGGCCCCAGCATTTT
CDR3aa: CASSLGQGAPWPQHF
abundance: -
j_gene: TRBJ1-5
v_gene: TRBV7-2
d_gene: TRBD1

CDR3nt: TGTGCCAGCAGCGCGGGACAGAGTAATGAAAAACTGTTTTTT
CDR3aa: CASSAGQSNEKLFF
abundance: -
j_gene: TRBJ1-4
v_gene: TRBV5-4
d_gene: TRBD1

CDR3nt: TGTGCCAGCAAAGCCGATGGGGGAACCGGATTGGTCTTC
CDR3aa: CASKADGGTGLVF
abundance: -
j_gene: TRBJ2-1
v_gene: TRBV2
d_gene: -

CDR3nt: TGTGCCAGCAGCCCAGGTATTTCTAGCAATCAGCCCCAGCATTTT
CDR3aa: CASSPGISSNQPQHF
abundance: -
j_gene: TRBJ1-5
v_gene: TRBV6-5
d_gene: -

CDR3nt: TGTGCCAGCAGCTCCCCCCGGGGTTTAATGTACAATGAGCAGTTCTTC
CDR3aa: CASSSPRGLMYNEQFF
abundance: -
j_gene: TRBJ2-1
v_gene: TRBV7-8
d_gene: -

CDR3nt: TGTGCCAGCAGTTTAGCAGCGGTTCCGGGACAGGGTATATACGAGCAGTACTTC
CDR3aa: CASSLAAVPGQGIYEQYF
abundance: -
j_gene: TRBJ2-7
v_gene: TRBV27
d_gene: TRBD1

CDR3nt: TGTGCCAGCAGCGTTGGAGTCGGGGGGCGCGGGACTGAAGCTTTCTTT
CDR3aa: CASSVGVGGRGTEAFF
abundance: -
j_gene: TRBJ1-1
v_gene: TRBV9
d_gene: -

CDR3nt: TGCGCCAGCAGCCAAGTCGGGGAGCTTTACAATGAGCAGTTCTTC
CDR3aa: CASSQVGELYNEQFF
abundance: -
j_gene: TRBJ2-1
v_gene: TRBV4-3
d_gene: -

CDR3nt: TGTGCCAGCAGTGTAAGCGGGAGGGGTACCTACAATGAGCAGTTCTTC
CDR3aa: CASSVSGRGTYNEQFF
abundance: -
j_gene: TRBJ2-1
v_gene: TRBV2
d_gene: TRBD2

CDR3nt: TGTGCCAGCAGCCTAGACTCGGGGGCCTACAATGAGCAGTTCTTC
CDR3aa: CASSLDSGAYNEQFF
abundance: once
j_gene: TRBJ2-1
v_gene: TRBV9
d_gene: -

CDR3nt: TGTGCCAGCAGAGGGGACAGGACTGTGGCCCAGCATTTT
CDR3aa: CASRGDRTVAQHF
abundance: -
j_gene: TRBJ1-5
v_gene: TRBV2
d_gene: TRBD1

CDR3nt: TGCGCCAGCAGCTTGGAGGTGACAGGGACCGGGGAGCTGTTTTTT
CDR3aa: CASSLEVTGTGELFF
abundance: -
j_gene: TRBJ2-2
v_gene: TRBV5-1
d_gene: TRBD1

CDR3nt: TGTGCCAGCTCACCCCCTTATAGTGCGAACACCGGGGAGCTGTTTTTT
CDR3aa: CASSPPYSANTGELFF
abundance: once
j_gene: TRBJ2-2
v_gene: TRBV18
d_gene: -

CDR3nt: TGTGCCAGCAGTGATTCGGGTGAAGCCACTGAAGCTTTCTTT
CDR3aa: CASSDSGEATEAFF
abundance: -
j_gene: TRBJ1-1
v_gene: TRBV6-1
d_gene: -

CDR3nt: TGTGCCAGCAGTGAACGGGGCGGAGAAGGCAATCAGCCCCAGCATTTT
CDR3aa: CASSERGGEGNQPQHF
abundance: -
j_gene: TRBJ1-5
v_gene: TRBV2
d_gene: -

CDR3nt: TGCGCCAGCAGCCAAGAAGGGGGAATAGGCAATCAGCCCCAGCATTTT
CDR3aa: CASSQEGGIGNQPQHF
abundance: -
j_gene: TRBJ1-5
v_gene: TRBV4-1
d_gene: -

CDR3nt: TGTGCCAGCAGATATACAGGGGATAATTCACCCCTCCACTTT
CDR3aa: CASRYTGDNSPLHF
abundance: -
j_gene: TRBJ1-6
v_gene: TRBV7-8
d_gene: TRBD1

CDR3nt: TGCAGCGTTGTAGTCAGCTATGAAAAACTGTTTTTT
CDR3aa: CSVVVSYEKLFF
abundance: -
j_gene: TRBJ1-4
v_gene: TRBV29-1
d_gene: -

CDR3nt: TGTGCCAGTAACCCCCCTGGACAGATAAACATTCAGTACTTC
CDR3aa: CASNPPGQINIQYF
abundance: -
j_gene: TRBJ2-4
v_gene: TRBV19
d_gene: -

CDR3nt: TGCGCCAGCAGCCGCCTCATTGGGGGGGAATCAAGCAATGAGCAGTTCTTC
CDR3aa: CASSRLIGGESSNEQFF
abundance: -
j_gene: TRBJ2-1
v_gene: TRBV4-3
d_gene: TRBD2

CDR3nt: TGTGCCAGCAGCTTTACTAGGCAAGAGACCCAGTACTTC
CDR3aa: CASSFTRQETQYF
abundance: -
j_gene: TRBJ2-5
v_gene: TRBV7-2
d_gene: -

CDR3nt: TGCAGCGTTAGAGGATCCTACGAGCAGTACTTC
CDR3aa: CSVRGSYEQYF
abundance: -
j_gene: TRBJ2-7
v_gene: TRBV29-1
d_gene: -

CDR3nt: TGTGCCAGCAGCCCTGCAAGGGACTATGGCTACACCTTC
CDR3aa: CASSPARDYGYTF
abundance: -
j_gene: TRBJ1-2
v_gene: TRBV11-3
d_gene: -

CDR3nt: TGTGCCAGCAGCTTACCGGGACAGGGCTTTAGCTCCTACGAGCAGTACTTC
CDR3aa: CASSLPGQGFSSYEQYF
abundance: -
j_gene: TRBJ2-7
v_gene: TRBV6-2/TRBV6-3
d_gene: TRBD1

CDR3nt: TGCGCCAGCAGCCAAGAGAGTTGGGGTGGCTACACCTTC
CDR3aa: CASSQESWGGYTF
abundance: -
j_gene: TRBJ1-2
v_gene: TRBV4-1
d_gene: -

CDR3nt: TGTGCCATCAGTGGGACAGAGTCAGATACGCAGTATTTT
CDR3aa: CAISGTESDTQYF
abundance: -
j_gene: TRBJ2-3
v_gene: TRBV10-3
d_gene: -

CDR3nt: TGTGCCAGCAGTTTACGGACACTGAACACCGGGGAGCTGTTTTTT
CDR3aa: CASSLRTLNTGELFF
abundance: -
j_gene: TRBJ2-2
v_gene: TRBV27
d_gene: -

CDR3nt: TGTGCCAGCAGCTTAGTTGGGGGGGATGAAGCTTTCTTT
CDR3aa: CASSLVGGDEAFF
abundance: -
j_gene: TRBJ1-1
v_gene: TRBV7-9
d_gene: -

CDR3nt: TGTGCCAGCAGCCGACAGGGAAACACCGGGGAGCTGTTTTTT
CDR3aa: CASSRQGNTGELFF
abundance: -
j_gene: TRBJ2-2
v_gene: TRBV3-1/TRBV3-2
d_gene: TRBD1

CDR3nt: TGTGCCAGCACTGAATATGCAACTAATGAAAAACTGTTTTTT
CDR3aa: CASTEYATNEKLFF
abundance: -
j_gene: TRBJ1-4
v_gene: TRBV7-9
d_gene: -

CDR3nt: TGCGCCAGCAGCCCCAGGGAGCGGGCACGAAATACGCAGTATTTT
CDR3aa: CASSPRERARNTQYF
abundance: -
j_gene: TRBJ2-3
v_gene: TRBV4-1
d_gene: -

CDR3nt: TGTGCCAGCTCACCAGACGCCGGGATCGGTAACGAGCAGTACTTC
CDR3aa: CASSPDAGIGNEQYF
abundance: -
j_gene: TRBJ2-7
v_gene: TRBV18
d_gene: -

CDR3nt: TGTGCCAGCAGCATAACTAGCGGAGCAGATACGCAGTATTTT
CDR3aa: CASSITSGADTQYF
abundance: -
j_gene: TRBJ2-3
v_gene: TRBV6-2/TRBV6-3
d_gene: TRBD2

CDR3nt: TGTGCCAGCAGTTTAGCGGGAGTAGATACGCAGTATTTT
CDR3aa: CASSLAGVDTQYF
abundance: -
j_gene: TRBJ2-3
v_gene: TRBV28
d_gene: TRBD2

CDR3nt: TGTGCCACCAGGCCTTCTAGCGGGGGTTGGAATGAGCAGTTCTTC
CDR3aa: CATRPSSGGWNEQFF
abundance: -
j_gene: TRBJ2-1
v_gene: TRBV15
d_gene: TRBD2

CDR3nt: TGTGCCACTGTCATAGCGGGAGGTCCCTCCTACAATGAGCAGTTCTTC
CDR3aa: CATVIAGGPSYNEQFF
abundance: -
j_gene: TRBJ2-1
v_gene: TRBV7-8
d_gene: TRBD2

CDR3nt: TGCAGCGTTGGCCTGTCCGTCGGCCCTGTCGAAGCTTTCTTT
CDR3aa: CSVGLSVGPVEAFF
abundance: -
j_gene: TRBJ1-1
v_gene: TRBV29-1
d_gene: -

CDR3nt: TGTGCCAGCAGTTTATTGGGTCGGGTATCCTATGGCTACACCTTC
CDR3aa: CASSLLGRVSYGYTF
abundance: -
j_gene: TRBJ1-2
v_gene: TRBV27
d_gene: -

CDR3nt: TGTGCCAGCAGCCGCCCCTGGCCGGGACAGGGGACCGGGGAGCTGTTTTTT
CDR3aa: CASSRPWPGQGTGELFF
abundance: -
j_gene: TRBJ2-2
v_gene: TRBV7-9
d_gene: TRBD1

CDR3nt: TGTGCCAGTAGTATCGGGGGACAGGGGTACTACAGTGAGCAGTTCTTC
CDR3aa: CASSIGGQGYYSEQFF
abundance: -
j_gene: TRBJ2-1
v_gene: TRBV19
d_gene: TRBD1

CDR3nt: TGCGCCAGCAGCCGGGGACAGGAAAACACTGAAGCTTTCTTT
CDR3aa: CASSRGQENTEAFF
abundance: -
j_gene: TRBJ1-1
v_gene: TRBV5-1
d_gene: TRBD1

CDR3nt: TGTGCCAGCAATGCGGGGTACGCTGAAGCTTTCTTT
CDR3aa: CASNAGYAEAFF
abundance: -
j_gene: TRBJ1-1
v_gene: TRBV28
d_gene: -

CDR3nt: TGTGCCAGTAGTAGGCCCACAAGGATGAACACTGAAGCTTTCTTT
CDR3aa: CASSRPTRMNTEAFF
abundance: -
j_gene: TRBJ1-1
v_gene: TRBV19
d_gene: -

CDR3nt: TGTGCCAGCAGTTACAGGACAGGGTGGGCGCCGGGTCAGCCCCAGCATTTT
CDR3aa: CASSYRTGWAPGQPQHF
abundance: -
j_gene: TRBJ1-5
v_gene: TRBV6-2/TRBV6-3
d_gene: TRBD1

CDR3nt: TGTGCCAGCAGCTTAGGGGGACTTAGCAATCAGCCCCAGCATTTT
CDR3aa: CASSLGGLSNQPQHF
abundance: -
j_gene: TRBJ1-5
v_gene: TRBV11-2
d_gene: -

CDR3nt: TGCGCCAGCAGCCTGAGACTAGCGGGGGGGCCGGGGTCAGAAGATACGCAGTATTTT
CDR3aa: CASSLRLAGGPGSEDTQYF
abundance: -
j_gene: TRBJ2-3
v_gene: TRBV4-1
d_gene: TRBD2

CDR3nt: TGTGCCAGCAGTTCTACTAGCGGGGGTGCAGATACGCAGTATTTT
CDR3aa: CASSSTSGGADTQYF
abundance: -
j_gene: TRBJ2-3
v_gene: TRBV27
d_gene: TRBD2

CDR3nt: TGTGCCAGCAGCTTAGGGGGGCGGGGAGATACGCAGTATTTT
CDR3aa: CASSLGGRGDTQYF
abundance: -
j_gene: TRBJ2-3
v_gene: TRBV11-2
d_gene: -

CDR3nt: TGTGCCAGCAGCTCGGAGGGGAGGGGAGCTAACTATGGCTACACCTTC
CDR3aa: CASSSEGRGANYGYTF
abundance: many
j_gene: TRBJ1-2
v_gene: TRBV11-3
d_gene: -

CDR3nt: TGTGCCAGCAGTAACAAGGGAAGGACAGGAGAAGCTTTCTTT
CDR3aa: CASSNKGRTGEAFF
abundance: -
j_gene: TRBJ1-1
v_gene: TRBV6-5
d_gene: TRBD1

CDR3nt: TGTGCCAGCAGGGTTAACGACTATGGCTACACCTTC
CDR3aa: CASRVNDYGYTF
abundance: few
j_gene: TRBJ1-2
v_gene: TRBV2
d_gene: -

CDR3nt: TGTGCCAGCAGCCAATTCTCTTGGGCAGCTAATAATGAAAAACTGTTTTTT
CDR3aa: CASSQFSWAANNEKLFF
abundance: -
j_gene: TRBJ1-4
v_gene: TRBV3-1/TRBV3-2
d_gene: -

CDR3nt: TGTGCCAGCAGCTTTGGGGAGGTCTCTTTCTTT
CDR3aa: CASSFGEVSFF
abundance: -
j_gene: TRBJ1-1
v_gene: TRBV5-6
d_gene: -

CDR3nt: TGTGCCAGCAGCCCCACTGGAGGTGGACGGAACACTGAAGCTTTCTTT
CDR3aa: CASSPTGGGRNTEAFF
abundance: -
j_gene: TRBJ1-1
v_gene: TRBV3-1/TRBV3-2
d_gene: -

CDR3nt: TGTGCCAGCAGTGAAATGGGAACAGCTGGTGAAAAACTGTTTTTT
CDR3aa: CASSEMGTAGEKLFF
abundance: -
j_gene: TRBJ1-4
v_gene: TRBV6-1
d_gene: -

CDR3nt: TGTGCCAGCAGGGACGGCAGACGTGTAAATAACTATGGCTACACCTTC
CDR3aa: CASRDGRRVNNYGYTF
abundance: -
j_gene: TRBJ1-2
v_gene: TRBV2
d_gene: -

CDR3nt: TGTGCCAGTAGTATGGCGGACAGGATGATCCAGCCCCAGCATTTT
CDR3aa: CASSMADRMIQPQHF
abundance: few
j_gene: TRBJ1-5
v_gene: TRBV19
d_gene: TRBD1

CDR3nt: TGTGCCAGTACTCCCACGGGGGCTAGCAATCAGCCCCAGCATTTT
CDR3aa: CASTPTGASNQPQHF
abundance: few
j_gene: TRBJ1-5
v_gene: TRBV19
d_gene: -

CDR3nt: TGTGCCAGCAGCGACCCGTGGGTCAGCAATCAGCCCCAGCATTTT
CDR3aa: CASSDPWVSNQPQHF
abundance: -
j_gene: TRBJ1-5
v_gene: TRBV28
d_gene: -